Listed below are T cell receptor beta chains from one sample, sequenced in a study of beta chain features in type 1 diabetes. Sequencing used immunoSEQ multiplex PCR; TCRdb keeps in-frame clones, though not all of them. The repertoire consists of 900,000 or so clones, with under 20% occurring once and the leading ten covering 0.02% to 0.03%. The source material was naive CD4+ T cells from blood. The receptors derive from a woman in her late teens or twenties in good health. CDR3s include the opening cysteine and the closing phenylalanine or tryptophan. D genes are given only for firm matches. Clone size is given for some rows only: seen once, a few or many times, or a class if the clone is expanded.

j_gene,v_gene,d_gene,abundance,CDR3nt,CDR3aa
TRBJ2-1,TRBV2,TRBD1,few,TGTGCCAGCACCTTGGGACAGGCGATCTACAATGAGCAGTTCTTC,CASTLGQAIYNEQFF
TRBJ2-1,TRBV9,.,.,TGTGCCAGCAGCGTACGAGGACAGTCCTACAATGAGCAGTTCTTC,CASSVRGQSYNEQFF
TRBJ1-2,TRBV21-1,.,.,TGTGCCAGCAGCAAAGTAACGAAATTACAGCTTAACTATGGCTACACCTTC,CASSKVTKLQLNYGYTF
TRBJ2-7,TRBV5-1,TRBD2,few,TGCGCCAGCAGCCTCTGGGTAGCGGGAGGCTACGAGCAGTACTTC,CASSLWVAGGYEQYF
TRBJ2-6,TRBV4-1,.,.,TGCGCCAGCAGCCAAGGGGACGCGGCCGGGCCTTCTGGGGCCAACGTCCTGACTTTC,CASSQGDAAGPSGANVLTF
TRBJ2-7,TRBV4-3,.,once,TGCGCCAGCAGCCAGGACCGGGCCAGGGCCGCCTACGAGCAGTACTTC,CASSQDRARAAYEQYF
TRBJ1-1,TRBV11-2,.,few,TGTGCCAGCAGCTCCAGGGTTTGGGGCACTGAAGCTTTCTTT,CASSSRVWGTEAFF
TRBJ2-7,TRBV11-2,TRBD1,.,TGTGCCAGCAGCTTAATACAGGGGACACCCTACGAGCAGTACTTC,CASSLIQGTPYEQYF
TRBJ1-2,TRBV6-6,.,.,TGTGCCAGCAGTAGGCTCCGATCTGGTGGCTACACCTTC,CASSRLRSGGYTF
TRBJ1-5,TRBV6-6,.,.,TGTGCCAGCAGTCAGACATGGAGCAATCAGCCCCAGCATTTT,CASSQTWSNQPQHF
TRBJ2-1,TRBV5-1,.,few,TGCGCCAGCAAGTCCCCGGGCGCGAATGAGCAGTTCTTC,CASKSPGANEQFF
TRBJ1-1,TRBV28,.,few,TGTGCCAGCAGCCCGGTAGACAGGAGGGGGACTGAAGCTTTCTTT,CASSPVDRRGTEAFF
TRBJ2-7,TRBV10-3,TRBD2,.,TGTGCCATCAGGGACTATAGGACTAGCGACGAGCAGTACTTC,CAIRDYRTSDEQYF
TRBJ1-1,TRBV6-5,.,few,TGTGCCAGTCGACTGAACACTGAAGCTTTCTTT,CASRLNTEAFF
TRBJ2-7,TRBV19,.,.,TGTGCCAGTTCTCTGACCCCCGGAGCTACCTACGAGCAGTACTTC,CASSLTPGATYEQYF
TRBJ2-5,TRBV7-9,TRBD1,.,TGTGCCAGCAGCTATCAGGGGGATGGAGAGACCCAGTACTTC,CASSYQGDGETQYF
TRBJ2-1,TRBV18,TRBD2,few,TGTGCCAGCTCACCGGCCCCGGGACTAAGAAACAATGAGCAGTTCTTC,CASSPAPGLRNNEQFF